Presented here are 25 T cell receptor beta chains from one specimen sequenced in a study of glioma-infiltrating T cells after dendritic cell vaccination. TCRdb's table, derived via immunoSEQ multiplex PCR, lists solely in-frame clones and lacks some. The table includes around 72,000 clones, 65% to 90% detected once. The material was blood, obtained before dendritic cell vaccination. Every receptor here comes from a human donor with glioblastoma.

This clone was observed once. The V and J genes are TRBV5-1 and TRBJ1-4, with D perhaps matching TRBD1 (5 bases). Germline lookup yields CDR1 SGHRS and CDR2 YFSETQ. CDR3 length: 15 residues. Trimming cost V 4 bases and J 7 bases, with 17 bases left between them. The CDR3 is CASSPRAGEGEKLFF. The CDR3 bases are TGCGCCAGCAGCCCTCGTGCGGGGGAGGGTGAAAAACTGTTTTTT.

The CDR3 DNA reads as TGTGCCAGCAGCCCCCGGGACAATGAGCAGTTCTTC. Translated, it gives CASSPRDNEQFF. The gene calls are TRBV5-4 and TRBJ2-1; D call uncertain. Germline V gene sequence: CDR1 SGHNT, CDR2 YYREEE (reference sequence). Trimming pared 4 bases from V and 5 bases from J, leaving 7 bases between. CDR3 length equals 12 residues.

Note on this clone: This same CDR3 is encoded by further DNA sequences in the sample. V is TRBV30 and J is TRBJ2-2; tentatively, D is TRBD2 (5 bases). The CDR3 is 13 residues long. Germline assignment: CDR1 GTSNPN and CDR2 SVGIG (reference sequence). V dropped 3 bases and J dropped 7 bases, with 12 bases sitting between them. The CDR3 DNA follows: TGTGCCTGGAGCGTAACCGGGAACGGGGAGCTGTTTTTT. It is translated as CAWSVTGNGELFF.

V usage is TRBV12-2 and J usage is TRBJ2-1; the table's D call, TRBD2, has no DNA check behind it. TRBV12-2 is classified as a pseudogene. The CDR3 spans 15 residues. The CDR3 is CASRPSGGAYNEQFF. CDR3 nucleotide sequence: TGTGCAAGTCGCCCAAGCGGGGGGGCTTACAATGAGCAGTTCTTC.

The chain carries TRBV14 and TRBJ2-5; weak D call: TRBD1 (6 bases). This CDR3 has 14 residues. Germline loops: CDR1 SGHDN, CDR2 FVKESK. Trimming took 4 bases from V and 0 from J, leaving 9 bases between them. In nucleotides, the CDR3 is TGTGCCAGCAGCCGCCGGACAGACCAAGAGACCCAGTACTTC. Translating gives CASSRRTDQETQYF.

This chain joins TRBV6-5 and TRBJ1-2, with 8 bases lining up with TRBD1. There are 13 residues in the CDR3. J gave up 8 bases and V 6 bases, and 8 bases lay outside the gene matches. The germline V gene has CDR1 MNHEY and CDR2 SVGAGI. CDR3 nucleotide sequence: TGTGCCAGCAGCGGGACAGGCGGCTACGGCTACACCTTC. This gives the protein CASSGTGGYGYTF.

The gene calls are TRBV5-4 and TRBJ1-2; no clear D. The length of the CDR3 is 15 residues. V was cut by 1 base and J by 11 bases, with 21 bases left in between. CDR1 SGHNT and CDR2 YYREEE come from the germline V gene (reference sequence). CDR3 sequence reads: CASSLPARDPVGYTF. CDR3 nucleotides: TGTGCCAGCAGCTTGCCTGCCCGGGATCCGGTGGGGTACACCTTC.

V and J are TRBV7-3 and TRBJ2-1; 7 bases agree with TRBD1. Germline V gives CDR1 SGHTA, CDR2 FQGTGA. Germline trimming cut 1 base from V and 2 bases from J; bases unmatched to any gene: 2. The CDR3 is made up of 15 amino acids. CDR3 nucleotides: TGTGCCAGCAGCTTAATAGGGACAGCCTACAATGAGCAGTTCTTC. This codes for CASSLIGTAYNEQFF. The variable domain in full, with the rest retrieved from reference TRBV7-3 and TRBJ2-1, is GAGVSQTPSNKVTEKGKYVELRCDPISGHTALYWYRQSLGQGPEFLIYFQGTGAADDSGLPNDRFFAVRPEGSVSTLKIQRTERGDSAVYLCASSLIGTAYNEQFFGPGTRLTVL.

In its sample, this clone was seen once. The CDR3 spells CASSRQETQYF. CDR3 in DNA: TGTGCCAGCAGTCGGCAAGAGACCCAGTACTTC. The genes are TRBV6-1 and TRBJ2-5; D is uncertain. With 5 bases removed from V and 2 bases from J, the gap between germline ends came to 3 bases. Germline loops: CDR1 MNHNS, CDR2 SASEGT. The CDR3 runs to 11 residues.

This chain uses TRBV9 with TRBJ2-1; 7 bases line up with TRBD1. Per germline, CDR1 SGDLS and CDR2 YYNGEE. This CDR3 region has 15 residues. V lost 3 bases, J lost 2 bases, and 5 bases stayed unmatched. The CDR3, as DNA: TGTGCCAGCAGCGCAAGTCAGGGGGCCTACAATGAGCAGTTCTTC. As protein: CASSASQGAYNEQFF.

The J gene is TRBJ2-5, the V gene TRBV4-2, with D unresolved. Between the trimmed V and J ends, which lost 0 bases and 1 base, there was a span of 9 bases. In germline, CDR1 is LGHNA, CDR2 YNFKEQ. The CDR3 covers 15 residues. The CDR3 sequence is CASSQDSTVQETQYF. The CDR3 bases are TGTGCCAGCAGCCAAGATAGTACGGTCCAAGAGACCCAGTACTTC.

CDR3 loop: CASSPRGFSYNEQFF. The CDR3 bases are TGTGCCAGCAGTCCCCGGGGGTTCTCCTACAATGAGCAGTTCTTC. The chain couples TRBV2 to TRBJ2-1, with a tentative D call TRBD2 (6 bases). CDR1 is SNHLY and CDR2 is FYNNEI in the germline V gene. The CDR3 is made up of 15 amino acids. Trimming pared 5 bases from V and 0 bases from J, leaving 11 bases between. Variable domain in full (rest from reference TRBV2 and TRBJ2-1): EPEVTQTPSHQVTQMGQEVILRCVPISNHLYFYWYRQILGQKVEFLVSFYNNEISEKSEIFDDQFSVERPDGSNFTLKIRSTKLEDSAMYFCASSPRGFSYNEQFFGPGTRLTVL.

The gene calls are TRBV4-1 and TRBJ2-5, with 7 bases identical to TRBD1. The CDR3 is made up of 15 amino acids. Unmatched junction bases numbered 8, after V lost 4 bases and J lost 3 bases. Germline values: CDR1 MGHRA, CDR2 YSYEKL. The CDR3 sequence is CASSPFSRGKETQYF. The CDR3 region has the DNA TGCGCCAGCAGCCCTTTCAGCAGGGGGAAAGAGACCCAGTACTTC.

V and J are TRBV7-8 and TRBJ1-2; weak D call: TRBD1 (5 bases). Germline values: CDR1 SGHVS, CDR2 FQNEAQ. V was shortened by 4 bases and J by 4 bases, with 22 bases between the two germline ends. This CDR3 has 17 amino acids. In DNA form, the CDR3 reads TGTGCCAGCAGCTCGCAACTAAATGACAGAGCCCTCTATGGCTACACCTTC. Encoded protein: CASSSQLNDRALYGYTF.

The chain carries TRBV5-6 and TRBJ1-2; D is uncertain. Trimming stripped 1 base from V and 4 bases from J, with 20 bases between. Looked up from germline, CDR1 is SGHDT and CDR2 is YYEEEE. The CDR3 sequence is 17 residues long. CDR3 bases: TGTGCCAGCAGCTTGCTCGGGAATAGCCCTGGAGGCTATGGCTACACCTTC. It encodes CASSLLGNSPGGYGYTF. The full variable domain, completed using reference TRBV5-6 and TRBJ1-2, is DAGVTQSPTHLIKTRGQQVTLRCSPKSGHDTVSWYQQALGQGPQFIFQYYEEEERQRGNFPDRFSGHQFPNYSSELNVNALLLGDSALYLCASSLLGNSPGGYGYTFGSGTRLTVV.

V gene TRBV2 combines with J gene TRBJ1-2; D may be TRBD1 (6 bases). In germline, CDR1 is SNHLY, CDR2 FYNNEI. Trimming cost V 10 bases and J 2 bases, with 11 bases left between them. The CDR3 loop spans 12 amino acids. The CDR3 region has the DNA TGTGCCAAAGGGGGGGGGAACTATGGCTACACCTTC. Translated, it gives CAKGGGNYGYTF.

This chain joins TRBV6-5 and TRBJ1-2, with D perhaps matching TRBD1 (5 bases). The CDR3 is 14 residues long. Germline-derived CDR1 and CDR2 are MNHEY and SVGAGI. Between the trimmed V and J ends, which lost 5 bases and 4 bases, there was a span of 14 bases. The CDR3 reads CASSGYRGSYGYTF. CDR3 nucleotide sequence: TGTGCCAGCAGTGGATATCGGGGGAGCTATGGCTACACCTTC.

J is TRBJ1-5 and V is TRBV30; 7 nucleotides line up with TRBD1. V lost 2 bases, J lost 4 bases, and 8 bases stayed unmatched. Per the germline V gene, CDR1 is GTSNPN and CDR2 is SVGIG (reference sequence). This CDR3 is built from 15 residues. The CDR3 DNA is TGTGCCTGGAGTTTAAGGGGGCGAGGGAATCAGCCCCAGCATTTT. It encodes CAWSLRGRGNQPQHF. The entire variable domain, with the rest obtained from reference TRBV30 and TRBJ1-5, is as follows: SQTIHQWPATLVQPVGSPLSLECTVEGTSNPNLYWYRQAAGRGLQLLFYSVGIGQISSEVPQNLSASRPQDRQFILSSKKLLLSDSGFYLCAWSLRGRGNQPQHFGDGTRLSIL.

There are a few counts of this clone. In DNA, the CDR3 is TGTGCCAGCAGCCCCCCAGCAGGGGGGTTGACTAGCACAGATACGCAGTATTTT. The encoded protein is CASSPPAGGLTSTDTQYF. V is TRBV14 and J is TRBJ2-3; perhaps TRBD1 as D (7 bases). Germline CDR1 is SGHDN and CDR2 is FVKESK. The CDR3 has 18 residues. V dropped 4 bases and J dropped 0 bases, with 20 bases sitting between them.

This clone was counted ten times or more. The V gene is TRBV18, the J gene TRBJ1-1; maybe TRBD1 (5 bases). Deletions cut 8 bases from V and 3 bases from J, with 22 bases between. The length of the CDR3 is 16 residues. The germline CDR1 and CDR2 sequences are KGHSH and LQKENI. This chain's CDR3 is CASETGLLGRDTEAFF. In DNA form, the CDR3 reads TGTGCCAGCGAAACCGGTCTTCTTGGCAGGGACACTGAAGCTTTCTTT.

V gene TRBV5-1 combines with J gene TRBJ2-3; 7 bases match TRBD2. CDR3 length: 15 residues. Germline CDR1 reads SGHRS; CDR2 reads YFSETQ. V was pared by 0 bases and J by 3 bases, with 4 bases of the junction left unmatched. CDR3 region: CASSLVSGGTDTQYF. In nucleotides, the CDR3 is TGCGCCAGCAGCTTGGTTTCGGGAGGAACAGATACGCAGTATTTT.

V gene TRBV5-4 combines with J gene TRBJ2-3; D is perhaps TRBD2 (5 bases). V was pared by 4 bases and J by 1 base, with 13 bases between. Germline assignment: CDR1 SGHNT and CDR2 YYREEE (reference sequence). The CDR3 is made up of 15 amino acids. The CDR3, as DNA: TGTGCCAGCAGCCCAAGGAACGGGGGCACAGATACGCAGTATTTT. It codes for CASSPRNGGTDTQYF. The whole variable domain, filled in from reference TRBV5-4 and TRBJ2-3, reads ETGVTQSPTHLIKTRGQQVTLRCSSQSGHNTVSWYQQALGQGPQFIFQYYREEENGRGNFPPRFSGLQFPNYSSELNVNALELDDSALYLCASSPRNGGTDTQYFGPGTRLTVL.

The chain is built from TRBV1 and TRBJ1-6; the D segment call TRBD1 is taken from the table without a DNA check. TRBV1 is described as a pseudogene. The CDR3 covers 18 residues. The CDR3 protein is CTSRSPGQGASCNSPLHF. The CDR3 DNA follows: TGCACCAGCAGATCCCCGGGACAGGGGGCGAGTTGTAATTCACCCCTCCACTTT.

DNA of the CDR3: TGCGCCAGCAGCCCTTGGAGGTTCCAGGGGTCCTACAATGAGCAGTTCTTC. Translation gives CASSPWRFQGSYNEQFF. The gene calls are TRBV5-1 and TRBJ2-1; D possibly corresponds to TRBD1 (6 bases). CDR1 is SGHRS and CDR2 is YFSETQ in the germline V gene. The CDR3 contains 17 residues. Deletions cut 4 bases from V and 1 base from J, with 18 bases between.

The chain couples TRBV9 to TRBJ1-1, with unresolved D. The V gene lost 0 bases and the J gene lost 5 bases, with 11 bases spanning the gap. From germline, CDR1 is SGDLS and CDR2 YYNGEE. The CDR3 is 14 amino acids. This chain's CDR3 is CASSVVPGRTEAFF. CDR3 bases: TGTGCCAGCAGCGTAGTACCGGGGAGAACTGAAGCTTTCTTT.